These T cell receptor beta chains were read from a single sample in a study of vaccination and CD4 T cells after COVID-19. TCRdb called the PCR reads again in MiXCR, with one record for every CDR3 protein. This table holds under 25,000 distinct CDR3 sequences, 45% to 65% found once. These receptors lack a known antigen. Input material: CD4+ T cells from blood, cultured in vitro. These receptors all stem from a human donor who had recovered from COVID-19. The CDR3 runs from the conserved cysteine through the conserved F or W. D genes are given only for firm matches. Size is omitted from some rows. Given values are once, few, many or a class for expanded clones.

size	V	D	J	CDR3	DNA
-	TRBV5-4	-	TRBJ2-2	CASSPGRGPNTGELFF	TGTGCCAGCAGCCCGGGACGGGGACCGAACACCGGGGAGCTGTTTTTT
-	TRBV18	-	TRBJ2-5	CASSRDSRETQYF	TGTGCCAGCTCACGGGACTCTAGAGAGACCCAGTACTTC
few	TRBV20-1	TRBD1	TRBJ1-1	CSARAIQGADTEAFF	TGCAGTGCTAGAGCTATACAGGGGGCCGACACTGAAGCTTTCTTT
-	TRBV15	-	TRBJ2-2	CATSRDAVGLAGELFF	TGTGCCACCAGCAGAGATGCGGTGGGACTGGCCGGGGAGCTGTTTTTT
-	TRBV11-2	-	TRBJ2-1	CASSLTLGDPYNEQFF	TGTGCCAGCAGCTTAACATTAGGGGACCCCTACAATGAGCAGTTCTTC
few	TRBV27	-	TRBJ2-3	CASSLFGEVTDTQYF	TGTGCCAGCAGTTTGTTTGGGGAGGTCACAGATACGCAGTATTTT
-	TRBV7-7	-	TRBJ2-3	CASSPSQGFYHTQYF	TGTGCTAGCAGCCCCTCCCAGGGGTTTTACCATACGCAGTATTTT
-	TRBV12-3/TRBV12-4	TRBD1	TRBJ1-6	CASRGDSSYNSPLHF	TGTGCCAGCAGAGGGGACAGCTCCTATAATTCACCCCTCCACTTT
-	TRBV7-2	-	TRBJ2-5	CASSFGGTQYF	TGTGCCAGCAGCTTTGGGGGGACCCAGTACTTC
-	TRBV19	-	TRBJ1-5	CASSIRKAGGNQPQHF	TGTGCCAGTAGTATACGGAAGGCGGGGGGCAATCAGCCCCAGCATTTT